The 28 T cell receptor beta chains in this list originate from one sample, sequenced in a study of cytomegalovirus exposure and HLA in healthy donors. TCRdb keeps only in-frame clones here, not all; method: immunoSEQ multiplex PCR. The table has fewer than 90,000 clones, around 94% seen once; the top ten hold approximately 3.3%. The material sequenced was PBMCs. The source of these receptors is a woman aged 18-30 years in good health and CMV-seropositive.

This chain uses TRBV4-1 with TRBJ2-7; D is perhaps TRBD1 (6 bases). Trimming took off 2 bases at V and 0 bases at J, with 14 bases between the two ends. CDR1 and CDR2 from the germline V gene are MGHRA and YSYEKL. CDR3 length: 16 residues. CDR3 protein: CASSQRGNPFSYEQYF. DNA for the CDR3: TGCGCCAGCAGCCAAAGGGGGAATCCTTTCTCCTACGAGCAGTACTTC.

J is TRBJ1-1 and V is TRBV2; 10 bases align to TRBD1. Germline V gene lookup returns CDR1 SNHLY and CDR2 FYNNEI. The CDR3 runs to 15 residues. The ends lost 6 bases at V and 4 bases at J; junction bases unmatched: 8. This CDR3 is CASRPGQGLGTEAFF. In DNA, the CDR3 is TGTGCCAGCAGACCGGGACAGGGGCTGGGCACTGAAGCTTTCTTT.

The genes are TRBV27 and TRBJ2-7; 10 bases agree with TRBD2. There are 19 residues in the CDR3. CDR1 and CDR2 from the germline V gene are MNHEY and SMNVEV (reference sequence). J lost 1 base, V lost 1 base, and 13 bases had no gene match. In DNA, the CDR3 is TGTGCCAGCAGTTTATTCGCCCCGGGACTAGCGTCCTTGTCCTACGAGCAGTACTTC. It encodes CASSLFAPGLASLSYEQYF.

The V and J genes are TRBV30 and TRBJ1-2, with D uncertain. V dropped 3 bases and J dropped 7 bases, with 15 bases sitting between them. This CDR3 is 13 amino acids long. The germline V gene has CDR1 GTSNPN and CDR2 SVGIG (reference sequence). CDR3 in amino acids: CAWRVTSASGYTF. As DNA, the CDR3 is TGTGCCTGGAGAGTGACTAGTGCAAGTGGCTACACCTTC.

This clone turned up a few times. The chain uses TRBV9 and TRBJ2-7, with 13 bases aligning to TRBD2. The V gene end was trimmed by 4 bases and the J gene end by 4 bases; junction bases not matched to a gene: 8. The germline gives CDR1 SGDLS, CDR2 YYNGEE. This CDR3 region has 16 residues. CDR3 DNA sequence: TGTGCCAGCAGCACCCAACTAGCGGGAGGGCCGTACGAGCAGTACTTC. Residues: CASSTQLAGGPYEQYF. The full variable domain, completed using reference TRBV9 and TRBJ2-7, is DSGVTQTPKHLITATGQRVTLRCSPRSGDLSVYWYQQSLDQGLQFLIQYYNGEERAKGNILERFSAQQFPDLHSELNLSSLELGDSALYFCASSTQLAGGPYEQYFGPGTRLTVT.

The chain joins TRBV5-6 to TRBJ2-5, with TRBD2 matching over 7 bases. Trimming removed 3 bases from V and 5 bases from J; junction bases left unmatched: 19. The CDR3 length is 18 residues. Germline-derived CDR1 and CDR2 are SGHDT and YYEEEE. CDR3 in DNA: TGTGCCAGCAGCTGGGGGGGGGTTGCGCTAGCGAGATCTGAGACCCAGTACTTC. This gives the protein CASSWGGVALARSETQYF. Supplemented by reference TRBV5-6 and TRBJ2-5, the full variable domain reads DAGVTQSPTHLIKTRGQQVTLRCSPKSGHDTVSWYQQALGQGPQFIFQYYEEEERQRGNFPDRFSGHQFPNYSSELNVNALLLGDSALYLCASSWGGVALARSETQYFGPGTRLLVL.

The chain has TRBV6-5 and TRBJ1-2; D is unclear. V lost 0 bases to trimming and J lost 3 bases, with 11 bases between them. Looked up from germline, CDR1 is MNHEY and CDR2 is SVGAGI. The CDR3 is made up of 15 amino acids. CDR3 sequence: CASSYSSGADYGYTF. The CDR3 DNA is TGTGCCAGCAGTTACTCGTCTGGTGCGGACTATGGCTACACCTTC.

CDR3 region: CASSSEGTGRETQYF. The CDR3 bases are TGTGCCAGCAGCTCGGAGGGGACAGGGAGAGAGACCCAGTACTTC. The chain is built from TRBV25-1 and TRBJ2-5; 9 bases are shared with TRBD1. Germline V gene lookup returns CDR1 MGHDK and CDR2 SYGVNS. The CDR3 extends over 15 amino acids. V lost 6 bases to trimming and J lost 4 bases; unmatched junction nucleotides: 9.

The chain employs TRBV7-9 and TRBJ2-7; TRBD1 matches at 7 bases. Germline V CDR1 and CDR2: SEHNR, FQNEAQ (reference sequence). The CDR3 is 15 residues long. Trimming removed 1 base from V and 2 bases from J; junction bases left unmatched: 5. CDR3 in amino acids: CASSLGRTGPYEQYF. CDR3 sequence (DNA): TGTGCCAGCAGCTTAGGTAGGACAGGTCCCTACGAGCAGTACTTC.

The gene calls are TRBV19 and TRBJ1-2; 8 bases match TRBD1. Germline-derived CDR1 and CDR2 are LNHDA and SQIVND (reference sequence). The CDR3 is made up of 16 amino acids. Trimming cost V 1 base and J 2 bases; bases outside gene matches: 6. The CDR3 loop reads CASSIVGGQANYGYTF. The CDR3 DNA reads as TGTGCCAGTAGTATAGTTGGGGGACAGGCCAACTATGGCTACACCTTC.

The V call is TRBV7-2, the J call TRBJ1-1; 7 bases map to TRBD1. The CDR3 totals 15 residues. The V gene's germline CDR1 is SGHTA and CDR2 FQGNSA. Trimming at V came to 5 bases and at J to 0 bases, leaving 6 bases not matched to a gene. CDR3 region: CASSLRTGLNTEAFF. The CDR3 DNA follows: TGTGCCAGCAGCCTTCGGACAGGACTGAACACTGAAGCTTTCTTT.

V gene TRBV13 combines with J gene TRBJ2-1; a possible D gene is TRBD1 (6 bases). The CDR3 totals 15 residues. CDR1 is PRHDT, CDR2 FYEKMQ, per germline (reference sequence). V was cut by 5 bases and J by 0 bases, with 11 bases left in between. This chain's CDR3 is CASSQGRSSYNEQFF. The CDR3, as DNA: TGTGCCAGCAGCCAGGGGCGGAGCTCCTACAATGAGCAGTTCTTC. Variable domain in full (rest from reference TRBV13 and TRBJ2-1): AAGVIQSPRHLIKEKRETATLKCYPIPRHDTVYWYQQGPGQDPQFLISFYEKMQSDKGSIPDRFSAQQFSDYHSELNMSSLELGDSALYFCASSQGRSSYNEQFFGPGTRLTVL.

The chain has TRBV27 and TRBJ1-1, with D unresolved. The germline V and J ends were trimmed by 5 bases and 0 bases, with 10 bases remaining between them. The CDR3 spans 14 residues. CDR1 and CDR2 (germline): MNHEY, SMNVEV (reference sequence). The CDR3: CASSPTKMNTEAFF. The CDR3 nucleotides read TGTGCCAGCAGTCCGACTAAGATGAACACTGAAGCTTTCTTT.

The rearrangement links TRBV7-9 to TRBJ1-5, with 7 bases matching TRBD1. CDR1 and CDR2 from the germline V gene are SEHNR and FQNEAQ (reference sequence). The CDR3 is 15 amino acids. Trimming at V came to 1 base and at J to 7 bases, leaving 7 bases not matched to a gene. The CDR3 sequence is CASSLGGEGGQPQHF. As DNA, the CDR3 is TGTGCCAGCAGCTTAGGTGGGGAAGGGGGCCAGCCCCAGCATTTT.

The genes are TRBV11-2 and TRBJ1-3, with a weak D call TRBD1 (5 bases). This CDR3 has 15 amino acids. Germline values: CDR1 SGHAT, CDR2 FQNNGV. V was pared by 3 bases and J by 2 bases, with 11 bases between. The CDR3 bases are TGTGCCAGCAGCTTCGGAGGGGAGGCTGGAAACACCATATATTTT. Amino acids: CASSFGGEAGNTIYF.

V usage is TRBV5-1 and J usage is TRBJ1-1; TRBD1 aligns across 7 bases. The length of the CDR3 is 17 residues. The germline gives CDR1 SGHRS, CDR2 YFSETQ. After removal of 4 bases from V and 1 base from J, the junction contained 13 bases not matched to a gene. The CDR3 nucleotides read TGCGCCAGCAGCGACCCCCCTCGACAGGGAGGGAACACTGAAGCTTTCTTT. It codes for CASSDPPRQGGNTEAFF.

This rearrangement joins TRBV6-5 to TRBJ2-7; 7 bases are shared with TRBD1. The CDR3 totals 14 residues. CDR1 is MNHEY and CDR2 is SVGAGI in the germline V gene. V gave up 9 bases and J gave up 7 bases; unmatched junction bases: 15. This CDR3 is CASQNRFTGAEQYF. The CDR3 nucleotides read TGTGCCAGTCAGAACCGGTTTACAGGGGCAGAGCAGTACTTC.

The chain links TRBV28 to TRBJ2-1; 12 bases are shared with TRBD2. Losses at the gene ends were 2 bases for V and 7 bases for J; bases not matched to a gene: 9. CDR3 size: 17 residues. Germline loops: CDR1 MDHEN, CDR2 SYDVKM. CDR3 in amino acids: CASSLRLAGVRGNEQFF. The CDR3 DNA reads as TGTGCCAGCAGTTTAAGACTAGCGGGGGTCCGGGGGAATGAGCAGTTCTTC.

This clone was seen many times. The chain recombines TRBV2 with TRBJ1-5; the D gene is possibly TRBD1 (5 bases). The CDR3 consists of 16 residues. Trimming pared 0 bases from V and 4 bases from J, leaving 13 bases between. Germline lookup yields CDR1 SNHLY and CDR2 FYNNEI. The CDR3 sequence: CASSEAAQVGNQPQHF. DNA of the CDR3: TGTGCCAGCAGTGAAGCGGCACAGGTGGGGAATCAGCCCCAGCATTTT.

The rearrangement joins TRBV28 to TRBJ2-6; 9 bases map to TRBD2. J lost 2 bases, V lost 5 bases, and 4 bases had no gene match. The CDR3 totals 16 residues. Germline loops: CDR1 MDHEN, CDR2 SYDVKM. CDR3 protein: CASSHAGGTGANVLTF. The CDR3 DNA reads TGTGCCAGCAGTCACGCGGGGGGGACTGGGGCCAACGTCCTGACTTTC.

In this sample, this clone turned up a few times. Other DNA sequences of this sample code for an identical CDR3. The J gene is TRBJ2-7, the V gene TRBV4-3; 7 bases fit TRBD1. CDR3 length: 14 amino acids. Germline assignment: CDR1 LGHNA and CDR2 YSLEER. V shed 3 bases, J shed 0 bases, and the junction held 2 bases outside the gene matches. CDR3 sequence: CASSQRTGSYEQYF. As DNA, the CDR3 is TGCGCCAGCAGCCAGAGGACAGGCTCCTACGAGCAGTACTTC.

The chain employs TRBV19 and TRBJ1-1; tentative D call: TRBD1 (5 bases). The V gene lost 5 bases and the J gene lost 2 bases, with 18 bases spanning the gap. Germline V gene sequence: CDR1 LNHDA, CDR2 SQIVND (reference sequence). This CDR3 spans 16 amino acids. The CDR3 sequence is CASSVDPGGINTEAFF. In nucleotides, the CDR3 is TGTGCCAGTAGTGTCGATCCCGGGGGGATTAACACTGAAGCTTTCTTT.

The chain links TRBV7-9 to TRBJ2-1, with 7 bases identical to TRBD2. V lost 5 bases to trimming and J lost 0 bases; unmatched junction nucleotides: 4. CDR1 is SEHNR, CDR2 FQNEAQ, per germline (reference sequence). The CDR3 is 15 amino acids. The CDR3 DNA is TGTGCCAGCAGCCGAGCGGGGAGCTCCTACAATGAGCAGTTCTTC. Amino acid sequence: CASSRAGSSYNEQFF. The variable domain in full, with the rest retrieved from reference TRBV7-9 and TRBJ2-1, is DTGVSQNPRHKITKRGQNVTFRCDPISEHNRLYWYRQTLGQGPEFLTYFQNEAQLEKSRLLSDRFSAERPKGSFSTLEIQRTEQGDSAMYLCASSRAGSSYNEQFFGPGTRLTVL.

The chain joins TRBV30 to TRBJ2-5, with 13 bases that match TRBD2. With 7 bases clipped from V and 5 bases from J, the junction kept 4 bases outside the gene matches. This CDR3 contains 13 residues. CDR1 GTSNPN and CDR2 SVGIG come from the germline V gene (reference sequence). The CDR3 coding sequence is TGTGCCTCCGGGACTAGCGGGGCGGAGACCCAGTACTTC. The encoded protein is CASGTSGAETQYF.

The CDR3 loop is CASSHGTGGSGGYTF. In DNA form, the CDR3 reads TGTGCCAGCAGCCACGGAACAGGGGGATCGGGCGGCTACACCTTC. This rearrangement joins TRBV4-2 to TRBJ1-2; 8 bases are a match to TRBD1. The CDR3 is made up of 15 amino acids. From germline, CDR1 is LGHNA and CDR2 YNFKEQ. Germline trimming cut 3 bases from V and 8 bases from J; bases unmatched to any gene: 11.

This clone occurred once. This chain connects TRBV11-2 to TRBJ2-2, with D unresolved. The V gene lost 5 bases and the J gene lost 2 bases, with 6 bases spanning the gap. The CDR3 sequence is 13 residues long. CDR1 is SGHAT and CDR2 is FQNNGV in the germline V gene. The CDR3 here is CASSPTNTGELFF. For the CDR3, the DNA is TGTGCCAGCAGCCCGACAAACACCGGGGAGCTGTTTTTT.

The chain recombines TRBV5-4 with TRBJ1-3, with D perhaps matching TRBD1 (5 bases). Trimming took 4 bases from V and 4 from J, leaving 12 bases between them. The CDR3 contains 14 residues. Germline-derived CDR1 and CDR2 are SGHNT and YYREEE (reference sequence). The CDR3 coding sequence is TGTGCCAGCAGCGCGGGGACGGACGGAAACACCATATATTTT. Translated: CASSAGTDGNTIYF.

V is TRBV7-9 and J is TRBJ2-5, with 8 nucleotides matching TRBD1. Germline-derived CDR1 and CDR2 are SEHNR and FQNEAQ (reference sequence). V dropped 1 base and J dropped 4; count of bases not matched to a gene: 8. This CDR3 is built from 16 residues. CDR3 nucleotide sequence: TGTGCCAGCAGCTTAGTGGCGACAGGGGATGGAGAGACCCAGTACTTC. Protein: CASSLVATGDGETQYF.